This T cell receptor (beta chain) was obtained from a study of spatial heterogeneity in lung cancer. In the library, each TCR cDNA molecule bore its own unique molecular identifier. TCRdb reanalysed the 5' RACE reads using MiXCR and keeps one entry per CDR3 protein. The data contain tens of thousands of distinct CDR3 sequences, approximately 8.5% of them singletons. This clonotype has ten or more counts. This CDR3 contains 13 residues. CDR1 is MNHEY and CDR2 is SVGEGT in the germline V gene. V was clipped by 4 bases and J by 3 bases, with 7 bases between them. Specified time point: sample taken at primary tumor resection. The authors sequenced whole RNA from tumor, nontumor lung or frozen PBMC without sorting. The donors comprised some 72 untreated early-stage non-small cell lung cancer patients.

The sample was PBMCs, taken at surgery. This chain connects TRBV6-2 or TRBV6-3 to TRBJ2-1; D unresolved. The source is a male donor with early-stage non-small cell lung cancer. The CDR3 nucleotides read TGTGCCAGCAGTTCCCCCGGCTACAATGAGCAGTTCTTC. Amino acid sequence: CASSSPGYNEQFF.